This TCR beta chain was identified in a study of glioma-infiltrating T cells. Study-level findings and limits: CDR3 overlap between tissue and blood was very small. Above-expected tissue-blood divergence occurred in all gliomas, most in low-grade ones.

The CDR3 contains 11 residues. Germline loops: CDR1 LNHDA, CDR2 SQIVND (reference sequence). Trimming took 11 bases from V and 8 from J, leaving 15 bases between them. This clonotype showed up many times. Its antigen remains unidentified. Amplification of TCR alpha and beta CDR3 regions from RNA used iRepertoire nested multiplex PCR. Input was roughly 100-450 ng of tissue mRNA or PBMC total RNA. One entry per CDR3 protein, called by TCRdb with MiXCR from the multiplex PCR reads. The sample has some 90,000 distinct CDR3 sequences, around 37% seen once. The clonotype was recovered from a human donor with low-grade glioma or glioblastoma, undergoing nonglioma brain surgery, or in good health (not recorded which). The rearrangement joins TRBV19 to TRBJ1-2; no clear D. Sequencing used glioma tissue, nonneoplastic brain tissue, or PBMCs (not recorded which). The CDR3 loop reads CALGRVEGYTF. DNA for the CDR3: TGTGCCCTCGGGAGGGTTGAGGGCTACACCTTC.